These 8 T cell receptor beta chains were sequenced from one sample in a study of blood T cell repertoires in COVID-19 (dated by TCRdb to the early 2020s). Libraries were constructed by the immunoSEQ multiplex PCR assay. Here the immuneACCESS table is served through TCRdb, limited to in-frame sequences with V and J called. Missing clones are a known gap in these copies; in checked studies unresolved V genes cover under half, and the rest lacks a known reason. The sample yields some 320,000 clones; around 85% were counted once. 1.5% to 2% of the sample is taken by the ten largest. Sequenced input: PBMCs or T cells enriched from blood (not recorded which). These receptors all come from a young woman who had been exposed to COVID-19.

V and J are TRBV6-4 and TRBJ2-3; weak D call: TRBD2 (6 bases). Trimming took 0 bases from V and 0 from J, leaving 10 bases between them. This CDR3 region has 16 residues. Per the germline V gene, CDR1 is MRHNA and CDR2 is SNTAGT. The CDR3 region is CASSDSKGTSTDTQYF. CDR3 DNA: TGTGCCAGCAGTGACTCGAAGGGGACTAGCACAGATACGCAGTATTTT.

The V and J genes are TRBV18 and TRBJ1-3; 8 bases fit TRBD1. The V and J ends lost 4 bases and 0 bases, in that order; junction bases with no gene match: 5. There are 16 residues in the CDR3. Germline assignment: CDR1 KGHSH and CDR2 LQKENI. The CDR3 nucleotides are TGTGCCAGCTCACGTGACAGGGGAAACTCTGGAAACACCATATATTTT. This translates into CASSRDRGNSGNTIYF. Full variable domain (outside the CDR3, taken from reference TRBV18 and TRBJ1-3): NAGVMQNPRHLVRRRGQEARLRCSPMKGHSHVYWYRQLPEEGLKFMVYLQKENIIDESGMPKERFSAEFPKEGPSILRIQQVVRGDSAAYFCASSRDRGNSGNTIYFGEGSWLTVV.

The chain recombines TRBV5-4 with TRBJ1-2, with a tentative D call TRBD1 (6 bases). The CDR3 sequence is 14 residues long. V was trimmed by 4 bases and J by 9 bases, leaving 19 bases between them. Germline-derived CDR1 and CDR2 are SGHNT and YYREEE (reference sequence). This CDR3 is CASSLPGQSLSYTF. CDR3 nucleotides: TGTGCCAGCAGCCTCCCGGGACAAAGTTTAAGCTACACCTTC.

The chain combines TRBV10-2 with TRBJ2-1; unclear D gene. This CDR3 is built from 15 residues. Germline V gene sequence: CDR1 WSHSY, CDR2 SAAADI. V dropped 0 bases and J dropped 10 bases, with 16 bases sitting between them. CDR3 residues: CASSESIGYGREQFF. Written as DNA, the CDR3 is TGCGCCAGCAGTGAGTCGATTGGTTACGGTCGAGAGCAGTTCTTC.

The J gene is TRBJ2-3, the V gene TRBV6-5; 7 bases are a match to TRBD1. CDR1 MNHEY and CDR2 SVGAGI come from the germline V gene. V dropped 6 bases and J dropped 2; count of bases not matched to a gene: 2. CDR3 length: 13 residues. CDR3 sequence (DNA): TGTGCCAGCAGGACAGGGTTCACAGATACGCAGTATTTT. It specifies CASRTGFTDTQYF.

The CDR3 bases are TGCGCCAGCAGCTCTCCTTGGACAGGTACCTACGAGCAGTACTTC. Translated, it gives CASSSPWTGTYEQYF. The chain is built from TRBV5-1 and TRBJ2-7; 7 bases line up with TRBD1. This CDR3 contains 15 residues. Germline-derived CDR1 and CDR2 are SGHRS and YFSETQ. V lost 3 bases and J lost 2; bases outside the gene matches: 8.

This clone was observed a few times. J is TRBJ1-5 and V is TRBV19; D unclear. The ends were cut back, 3 bases at V and 4 bases at J, with 13 bases in the middle. The CDR3 length is 15 residues. Germline V gene lookup returns CDR1 LNHDA and CDR2 SQIVND (reference sequence). This CDR3 reads CASSIRGASNQPQHF. CDR3 nucleotides: TGTGCCAGTAGTATTCGGGGAGCCTCAAATCAGCCCCAGCATTTT.

The rearrangement joins TRBV5-4 to TRBJ1-2, with D perhaps matching TRBD1 (5 bases). CDR1 and CDR2 (germline): SGHNT, YYREEE (reference sequence). Trimming left V 4 bases short and J 5 bases short, with 12 bases between. The CDR3 runs to 13 residues. CDR3 coding DNA: TGTGCCAGCAGCCCAAGGGGCGGTTATGGCTACACCTTC. The encoded protein is CASSPRGGYGYTF.